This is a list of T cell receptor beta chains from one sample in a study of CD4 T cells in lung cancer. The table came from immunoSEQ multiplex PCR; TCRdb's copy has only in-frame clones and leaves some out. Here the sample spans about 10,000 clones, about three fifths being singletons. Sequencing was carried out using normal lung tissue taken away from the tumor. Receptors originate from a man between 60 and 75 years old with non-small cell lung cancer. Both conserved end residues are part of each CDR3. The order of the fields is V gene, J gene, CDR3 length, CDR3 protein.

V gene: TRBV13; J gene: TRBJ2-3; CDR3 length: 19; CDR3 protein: CASSLKRGRVGGSTDTQYF
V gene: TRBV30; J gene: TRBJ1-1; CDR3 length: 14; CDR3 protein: CAWSGGGLNTEAFF
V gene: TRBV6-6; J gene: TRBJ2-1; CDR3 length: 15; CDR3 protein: CASNSRGSSYNEQFF
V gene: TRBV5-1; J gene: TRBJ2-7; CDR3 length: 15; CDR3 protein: CASSLETGVNYEQYF
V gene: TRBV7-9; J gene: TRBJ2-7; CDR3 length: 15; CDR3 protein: CASSSISGTPREQYF
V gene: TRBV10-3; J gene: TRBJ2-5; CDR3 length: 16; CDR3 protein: CAISGAYRGRVQTQYF
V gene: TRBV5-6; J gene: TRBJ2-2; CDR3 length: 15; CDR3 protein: CASNHDRGNTGELFF
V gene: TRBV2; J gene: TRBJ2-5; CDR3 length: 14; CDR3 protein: CASTTSGSRETQYF
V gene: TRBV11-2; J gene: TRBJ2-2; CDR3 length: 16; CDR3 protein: CASSWGTGGFTGELFF
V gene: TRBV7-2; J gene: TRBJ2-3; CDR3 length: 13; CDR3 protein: CASSFTVTDTQYF
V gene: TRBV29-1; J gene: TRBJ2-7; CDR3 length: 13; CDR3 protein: CSVGGGNTYEQYF
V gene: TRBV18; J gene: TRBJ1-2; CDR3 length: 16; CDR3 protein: CASSPSLTGGIDGYTF